This paragraph covers one TCR beta chain sequence. A 6-nucleotide sample barcode was carried by the UMIs, which template switching added. After re-calling the 5' RACE reads, TCRdb lists one entry per CDR3 protein, DNA absent. This repertoire includes approximately 150,000 distinct CDR3 sequences. This specimen belongs to a study of monozygotic twins with inflammatory bowel disease. After skipping T cell sorting, the authors isolated total RNA from whole blood. There are 16 residues in the CDR3. CDR1 LGHNA and CDR2 YSLEER come from the germline V gene. This chain links TRBV4-3 with TRBJ2-2; TCRdb designates TRBD1, a call that cannot be tested without DNA. Sequencing was done on a sample of blood. This clonotype originated in a human donor with ulcerative colitis or Crohn's disease, or a healthy co-twin of an affected twin (not recorded which). The chain's CDR3 is CASSHLTGGNTGELFF.